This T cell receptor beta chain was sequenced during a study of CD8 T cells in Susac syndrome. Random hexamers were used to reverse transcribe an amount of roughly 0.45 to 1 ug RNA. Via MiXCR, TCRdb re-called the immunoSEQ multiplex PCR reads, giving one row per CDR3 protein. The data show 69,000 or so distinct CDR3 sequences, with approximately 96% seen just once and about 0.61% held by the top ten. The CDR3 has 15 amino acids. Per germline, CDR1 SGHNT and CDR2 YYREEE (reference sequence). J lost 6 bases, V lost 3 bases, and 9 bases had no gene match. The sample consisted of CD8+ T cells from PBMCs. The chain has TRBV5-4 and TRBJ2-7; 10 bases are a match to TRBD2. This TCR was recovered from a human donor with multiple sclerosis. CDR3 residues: CASSSVASGGLEQYF. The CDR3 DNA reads TGTGCCAGCAGCTCGGTGGCTAGCGGGGGCCTCGAGCAGTACTTC.